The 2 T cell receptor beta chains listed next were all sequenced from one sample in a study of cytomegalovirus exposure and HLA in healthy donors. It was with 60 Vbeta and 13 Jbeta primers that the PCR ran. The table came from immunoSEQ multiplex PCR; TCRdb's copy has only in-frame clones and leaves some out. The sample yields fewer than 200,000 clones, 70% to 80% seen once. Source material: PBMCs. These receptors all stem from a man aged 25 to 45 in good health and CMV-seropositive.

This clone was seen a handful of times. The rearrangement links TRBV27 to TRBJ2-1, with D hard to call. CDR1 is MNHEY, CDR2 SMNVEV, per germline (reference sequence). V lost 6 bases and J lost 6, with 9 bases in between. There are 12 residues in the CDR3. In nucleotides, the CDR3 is TGTGCCAGCAGCGCCGGGTTCAATGAGCAGTTCTTC. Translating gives CASSAGFNEQFF.

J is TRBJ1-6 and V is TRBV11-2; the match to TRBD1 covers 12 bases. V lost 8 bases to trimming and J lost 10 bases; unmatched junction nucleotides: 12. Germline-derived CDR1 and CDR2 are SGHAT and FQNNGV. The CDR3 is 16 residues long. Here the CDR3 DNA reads TGTGCCAGCGCCCGGTGGGACAGGGGGCATGGGTCACCCCTCCACTTT. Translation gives CASARWDRGHGSPLHF.